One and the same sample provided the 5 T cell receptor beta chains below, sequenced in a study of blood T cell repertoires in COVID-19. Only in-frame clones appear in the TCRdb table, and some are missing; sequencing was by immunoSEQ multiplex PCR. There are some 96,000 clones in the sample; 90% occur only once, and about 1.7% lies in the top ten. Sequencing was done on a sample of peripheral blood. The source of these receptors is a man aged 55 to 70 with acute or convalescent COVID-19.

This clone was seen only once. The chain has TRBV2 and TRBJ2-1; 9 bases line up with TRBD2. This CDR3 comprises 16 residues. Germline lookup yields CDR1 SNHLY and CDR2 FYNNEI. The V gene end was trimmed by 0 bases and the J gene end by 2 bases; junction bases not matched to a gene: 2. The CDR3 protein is CASSEASGGTYNEQFF. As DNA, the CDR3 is TGTGCCAGCAGTGAAGCCAGCGGGGGGACCTACAATGAGCAGTTCTTC.

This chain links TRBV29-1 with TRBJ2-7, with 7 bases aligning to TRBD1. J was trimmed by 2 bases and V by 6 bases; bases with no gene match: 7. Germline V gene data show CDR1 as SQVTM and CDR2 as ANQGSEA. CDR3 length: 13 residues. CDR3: CSVLPTGAYEQYF. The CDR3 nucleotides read TGCAGCGTGCTACCCACAGGGGCCTACGAGCAGTACTTC.

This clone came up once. The CDR3 DNA reads TGTGCCAGCAGCCGGGGGGAATCGGCTGAAAAACTGTTTTTT. Translating it yields CASSRGESAEKLFF. The chain carries TRBV7-9 and TRBJ1-4, with D possibly TRBD1 on 5 matching bases. CDR3 length: 14 amino acids. CDR1 and CDR2 (germline): SEHNR, FQNEAQ (reference sequence). Trimming pared 5 bases from V and 7 bases from J, leaving 14 bases between.

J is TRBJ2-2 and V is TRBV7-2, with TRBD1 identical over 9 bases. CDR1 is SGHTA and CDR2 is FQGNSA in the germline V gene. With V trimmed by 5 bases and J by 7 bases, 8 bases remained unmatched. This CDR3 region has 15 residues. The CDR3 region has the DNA TGTGCCAGCAGCCCGAGACAGGGGGTAGGCGGGGAGCTGTTTTTT. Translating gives CASSPRQGVGGELFF. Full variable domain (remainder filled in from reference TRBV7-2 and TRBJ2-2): GAGVSQSPSNKVTEKGKDVELRCDPISGHTALYWYRQSLGQGLEFLIYFQGNSAPDKSGLPSDRFSAERTGGSVSTLTIQRTQQEDSAVYLCASSPRQGVGGELFFGEGSRLTVL.

The CDR3: CAWTPGGGEAFF. The CDR3 DNA is TGTGCCTGGACCCCGGGAGGGGGAGAAGCTTTCTTT. The chain combines TRBV30 with TRBJ1-1, with D perhaps TRBD1 (6 bases). The CDR3 is 12 amino acids. V lost 4 bases, J lost 8 bases, and 14 bases lay in between. Germline V gives CDR1 GTSNPN, CDR2 SVGIG (reference sequence).